The following is a TCR beta chain sequence with its context. Its antigen is currently not known. Base qualities were left out, and no much larger clone turns up one base away. These data are taken from a study of shared clonotypes between healthy human individuals (dated by TCRdb to the early 2020s). Describing the broader study: Two women and a few men aged 18 to 49 years were included in the cohort. Leukapheresis yielded between about 0.9 and 9 billion PBMCs per donor. Different laboratories and diverse techniques were used to prepare libraries and sequence TCR repertoires, to increase sequencing depth and limit assay-specific biases. To estimate repertoire size and how much clonotypes are shared between individuals, the study performed deep sequencing of blood TCR repertoires from a handful of healthy adults. For each donor, three plates each were used for CD4 naive and CD4 memory, two plates were used for CD8 naive, and one plate was used for CD8 memory.

CD8 naive samples were obtained by positive selection for CCR7 among CD45RO-negative cells, yielding a CD45RA+CCR7+ population from which TemRA cells were excluded. The donors were healthy, HIV-negative adults with no recently reported acute infections or vaccinations. Every donor was a Caucasian adult residing in Nashville, Tennessee, USA. After blood collection by leukapheresis, PBMCs were isolated using Ficoll-Histopaque density gradient centrifugation and then cryopreserved in the vapor phase of liquid nitrogen. Analytical flow cytometry was used to check the purity and quantity of each magnetically sorted T cell population. Each sorted fraction had its genomic DNA isolated and then quantified by UV absorbance on a Nanodrop 2000c. TCR CDR3 regions were amplified from genomic DNA by multiplex PCR using the deep immunoSEQ assay. For each cell subset, the extracted genomic DNA was distributed evenly across all wells of several immunoSEQ 96-well plates, and each plate served as one replicate. Each replicate PCR for sorted subsets received around 0.2 ug genomic DNA, equal to tens of thousands of T cell genomes. The purified libraries were quantified using a Qubit 3.0 fluorometer, sized with a Bioanalyzer 2100, and then quantified again using the KAPA Library Quantification kit. Every immunoSEQ 96-well plate was sequenced on a separate single-read 150-cycle Illumina NextSeq 550 flow cell. Under the source paper's analysis protocol: Because the immunoSEQ output held only junctional sequences and lacked quality scores, the filtering could not match the filtering applied to full-length reads. To assign V/J genes and CDR3, sequences were annotated against IMGT germline references using PyIR, a Python wrapper for IgBLAST v1.9. Reads were filtered out if the reads had weak V/J assignments (E-value above 1e-6), no CDR3, stop codons, out-of-frame junctions, or ambiguous translated residues. V3J clonotypes were defined as sequences sharing the same inferred V gene, J gene, and CDR3 amino acid sequence. Percentage overlap between repertoires was computed as shared unique clonotypes divided by the size of the smaller repertoire. Three approaches were used to assess repertoire richness: RTK rarefaction, the Chao1 estimator, and Recon v2.1 estimates of unobserved clonotypes. OLGA was used to compute generation probabilities for all TCRbeta clonotypes that the gDNA method yielded from a handful of donors. TCRdb limited this immuneACCESS table to in-frame rearrangements with V and J called. A share of clones is missing; checked studies link under half to unresolved V genes, and the rest is unexplained. V and J calls and clone size are as listed in that table; D and trimming were resolved from the DNA. For this sample the table gives about 2.2 million clones, of which roughly 95% were detected only once. The ten largest make up approximately 1.6% of the sample.

Paper-wide results and their limitations: Sampling was restricted to blood, and TCR repertoires in tissues likely differ from the TCR repertoires found in blood. Based on pairwise subsampling, the degree of clonotype sharing among donors was expected to be affected by sequencing depth. Sharing across several donors was observed for around 5% of naive CD4, over 3% of naive CD8, about 2.3% of memory CD4, and roughly 0.4% of memory CD8 clonotypes. Even with the large sequencing depth, rarefaction of the sorted-subset datasets indicated that sequencing was incomplete. Because the study included a small number of donors, the genetic and exposure-history diversity represented was limited. Naive subsets generally had larger estimated clonotype richness than memory subsets did. Compared with non-shared clonotypes, the clonotypes found in all four sorted-subset donors had higher generation probabilities.

V loses 6 bases of germline sequence and J loses 7 bases, and the interval between the two ends is 13 bases. Per the germline V gene, SNHLY is the CDR1 and FYNNEI is the CDR2. There are 13 amino acids in the CDR3, from cysteine to phenylalanine inclusive. Only the CDR3 DNA is retained, 39 bases long and in frame from the first base. The chain is made from TRBV2 and TRBJ2-1; TRBD1 is perhaps the D gene, given 6 matching bases. The sample consisted of naive CD8+ T cells from PBMCs. This sample's cell subset or site label indicates: CD45RA+CCR7+. The receptor was derived from a young man in good health. Some clones in this sample may be carry-over from other donors' samples. Here the CDR3 is given as CASRGRGRNEQFF. The DNA is as follows: TGTGCCAGCAGGGGCAGGGGACGGAATGAGCAGTTCTTC. The CDR3, completed at both ends by the reference TRBV2 and TRBJ2-1 genes, gives the full variable domain EPEVTQTPSHQVTQMGQEVILRCVPISNHLYFYWYRQILGQKVEFLVSFYNNEISEKSEIFDDQFSVERPDGSNFTLKIRSTKLEDSAMYFCASRGRGRNEQFFGPGTRLTVL.